This TCR beta chain was obtained from a study of cytomegalovirus exposure and HLA in healthy donors. Trimming at V came to 5 bases and at J to 10 bases, leaving 9 bases not matched to a gene. Germline lookup yields CDR1 MDHEN and CDR2 SYDVKM. This CDR3 region has 16 residues. The study's findings and limits: In an earlier analysis, in roughly 580 donors, most V segments appeared productive either ~87% or ~30% of the time. The study flagged about 160 TCR beta chains as cytomegalovirus-associated. Through in vitro validation, a few CMV-associated chains were shown to be specific for CMV antigens.

Comments on this clone: What it binds is unknown.

60 Vbeta and 13 Jbeta primers were used in PCR. Sequenced by immunoSEQ multiplex PCR; TCRdb stores in-frame clones only, minus some. The sample records about 190,000 clones, 70% to 80% being singletons. The receptor was isolated from a woman aged 25-40 years in good health and CMV-seropositive. V usage is TRBV28 and J usage is TRBJ2-1; 15 nucleotides match TRBD2. The sequencing input was PBMCs. The CDR3 reads CASSPGTSGRQGEQFF. The CDR3 region has the DNA TGTGCCAGCAGTCCGGGGACTAGCGGGAGGCAAGGGGAGCAGTTCTTC.